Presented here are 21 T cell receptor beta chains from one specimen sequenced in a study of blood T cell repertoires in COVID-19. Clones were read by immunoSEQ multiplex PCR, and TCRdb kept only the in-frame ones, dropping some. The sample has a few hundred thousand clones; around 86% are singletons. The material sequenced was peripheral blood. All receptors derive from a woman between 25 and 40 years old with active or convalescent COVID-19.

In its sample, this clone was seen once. The chain's CDR3 is CASSLAERQGWTEAFF. CDR3 DNA sequence: TGCGCCAGCAGCTTGGCCGAGCGACAGGGATGGACTGAAGCTTTCTTT. This chain connects TRBV5-1 to TRBJ1-1; 7 positions match TRBD1. Trimming took 0 bases from V and 5 from J; bases not matched to a gene: 10. Germline V gene sequence: CDR1 SGHRS, CDR2 YFSETQ. This CDR3 is 16 amino acids long.

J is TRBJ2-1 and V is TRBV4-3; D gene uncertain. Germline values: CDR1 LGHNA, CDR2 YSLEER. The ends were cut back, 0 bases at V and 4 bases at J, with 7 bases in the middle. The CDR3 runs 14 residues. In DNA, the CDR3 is TGCGCCAGCAGCCAAGAAGCTCGATACAATGAGCAGTTCTTC. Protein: CASSQEARYNEQFF.

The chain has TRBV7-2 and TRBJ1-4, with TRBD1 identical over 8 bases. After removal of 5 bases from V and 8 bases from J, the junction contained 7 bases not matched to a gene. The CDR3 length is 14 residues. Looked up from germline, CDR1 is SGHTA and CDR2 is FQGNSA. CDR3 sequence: CASSPDRENEKLFF. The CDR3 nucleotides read TGTGCCAGCAGCCCGGACAGGGAAAACGAAAAACTGTTTTTT. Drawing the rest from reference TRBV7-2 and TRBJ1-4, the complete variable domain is GAGVSQSPSNKVTEKGKDVELRCDPISGHTALYWYRQSLGQGLEFLIYFQGNSAPDKSGLPSDRFSAERTGGSVSTLTIQRTQQEDSAVYLCASSPDRENEKLFFGSGTQLSVL.

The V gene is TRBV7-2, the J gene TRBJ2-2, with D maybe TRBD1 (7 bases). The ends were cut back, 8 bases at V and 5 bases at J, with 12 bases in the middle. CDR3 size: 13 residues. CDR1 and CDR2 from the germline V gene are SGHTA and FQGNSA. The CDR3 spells CASSRDRTGELFF. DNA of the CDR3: TGTGCCAGCTCGCGGGACAGAACCGGGGAGCTGTTTTTT.

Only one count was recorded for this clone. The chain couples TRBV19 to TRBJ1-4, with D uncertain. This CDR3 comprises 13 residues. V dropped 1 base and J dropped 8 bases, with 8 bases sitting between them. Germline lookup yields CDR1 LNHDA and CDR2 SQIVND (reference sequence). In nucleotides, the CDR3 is TGTGCCAGTAGTATAGCCCTCGTGGAAAAACTGTTTTTT. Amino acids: CASSIALVEKLFF. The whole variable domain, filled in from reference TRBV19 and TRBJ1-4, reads DGGITQSPKYLFRKEGQNVTLSCEQNLNHDAMYWYRQDPGQGLRLIYYSQIVNDFQKGDIAEGYSVSREKKESFPLTVTSAQKNPTAFYLCASSIALVEKLFFGSGTQLSVL.

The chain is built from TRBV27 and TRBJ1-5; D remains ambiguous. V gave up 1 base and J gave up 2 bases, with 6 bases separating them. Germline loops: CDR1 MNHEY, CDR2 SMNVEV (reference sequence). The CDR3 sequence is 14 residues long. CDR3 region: CASSLFGGNQPQHF. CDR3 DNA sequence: TGTGCCAGCAGTTTATTTGGAGGCAATCAGCCCCAGCATTTT.

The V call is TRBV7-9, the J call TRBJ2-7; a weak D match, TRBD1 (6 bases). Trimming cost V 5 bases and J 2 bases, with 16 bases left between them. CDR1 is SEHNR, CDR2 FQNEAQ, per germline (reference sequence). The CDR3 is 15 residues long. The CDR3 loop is CASSHLRDTAYEQYF. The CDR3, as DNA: TGTGCCAGCAGCCACCTCCGGGACACTGCCTACGAGCAGTACTTC.

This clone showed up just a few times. The CDR3 loop reads CASSYGTAKVETQYF. As DNA, the CDR3 is TGTGCCAGCAGTTACGGGACAGCTAAAGTCGAGACCCAGTACTTC. This chain connects TRBV6-5 to TRBJ2-5; TRBD1 agrees at 7 bases. Unmatched junction bases numbered 8, after V lost 2 bases and J lost 5 bases. CDR1 MNHEY and CDR2 SVGAGI come from the germline V gene. The CDR3 has 15 amino acids.

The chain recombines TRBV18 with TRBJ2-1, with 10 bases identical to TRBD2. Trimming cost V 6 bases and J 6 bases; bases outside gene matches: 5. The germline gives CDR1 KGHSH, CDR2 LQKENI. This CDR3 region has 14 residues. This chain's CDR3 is CASSQRGGGNEQFF. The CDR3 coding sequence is TGTGCCAGCTCTCAGCGGGGGGGCGGCAATGAGCAGTTCTTC. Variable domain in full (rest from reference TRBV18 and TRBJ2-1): NAGVMQNPRHLVRRRGQEARLRCSPMKGHSHVYWYRQLPEEGLKFMVYLQKENIIDESGMPKERFSAEFPKEGPSILRIQQVVRGDSAAYFCASSQRGGGNEQFFGPGTRLTVL.

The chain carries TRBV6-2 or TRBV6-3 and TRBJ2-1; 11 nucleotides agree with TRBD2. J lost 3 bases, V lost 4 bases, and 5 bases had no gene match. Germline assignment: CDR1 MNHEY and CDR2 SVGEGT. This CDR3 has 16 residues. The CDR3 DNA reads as TGTGCCAGCAGTTCACTTAGCGGGGGGGGCTACAATGAGCAGTTCTTC. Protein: CASSSLSGGGYNEQFF.

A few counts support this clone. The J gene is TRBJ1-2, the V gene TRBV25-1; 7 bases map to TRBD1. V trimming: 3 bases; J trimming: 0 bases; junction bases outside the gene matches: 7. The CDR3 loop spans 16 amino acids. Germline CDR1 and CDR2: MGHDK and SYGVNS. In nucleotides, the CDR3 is TGTGCCAGCAGTGAGCCTGGGACAGCCTCTAACTATGGCTACACCTTC. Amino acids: CASSEPGTASNYGYTF.

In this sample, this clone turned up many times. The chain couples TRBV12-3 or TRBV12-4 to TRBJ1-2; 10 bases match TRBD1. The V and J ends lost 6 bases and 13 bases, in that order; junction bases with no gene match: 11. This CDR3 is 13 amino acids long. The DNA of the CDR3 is TGTGCCAGCAGGCCCGGGACAGGGGTTTTTATCACCTTC. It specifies CASRPGTGVFITF.

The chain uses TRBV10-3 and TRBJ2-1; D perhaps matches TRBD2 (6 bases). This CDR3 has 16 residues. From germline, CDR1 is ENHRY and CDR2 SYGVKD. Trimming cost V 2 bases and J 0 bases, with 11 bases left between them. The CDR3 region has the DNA TGTGCCATCAGTGAGCGGGGGTCCAGCTCCTACAATGAGCAGTTCTTC. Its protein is CAISERGSSSYNEQFF.

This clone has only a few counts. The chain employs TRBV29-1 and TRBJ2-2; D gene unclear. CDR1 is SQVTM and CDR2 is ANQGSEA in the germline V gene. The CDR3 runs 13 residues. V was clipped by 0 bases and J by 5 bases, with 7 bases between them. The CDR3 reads CSVEDPSTGELFF. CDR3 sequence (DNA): TGCAGCGTTGAAGACCCGTCGACCGGGGAGCTGTTTTTT.

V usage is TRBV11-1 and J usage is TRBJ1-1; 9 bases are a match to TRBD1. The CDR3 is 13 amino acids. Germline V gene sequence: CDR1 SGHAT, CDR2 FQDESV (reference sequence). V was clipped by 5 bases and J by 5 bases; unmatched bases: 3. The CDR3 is CASSIGQGTEAFF. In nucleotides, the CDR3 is TGTGCCAGCAGCATTGGACAGGGGACTGAAGCTTTCTTT. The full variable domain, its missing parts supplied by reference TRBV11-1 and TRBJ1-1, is EAEVAQSPRYKITEKSQAVAFWCDPISGHATLYWYRQILGQGPELLVQFQDESVVDDSQLPKDRFSAERLKGVDSTLKIQPAELGDSAMYLCASSIGQGTEAFFGQGTRLTVV.

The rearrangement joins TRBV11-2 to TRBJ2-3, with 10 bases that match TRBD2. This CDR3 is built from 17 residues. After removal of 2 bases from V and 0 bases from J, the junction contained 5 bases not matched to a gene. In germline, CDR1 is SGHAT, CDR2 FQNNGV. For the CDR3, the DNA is TGTGCCAGCAGCTTAAGGGGAGCGGGGGGGAGCACAGATACGCAGTATTTT. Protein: CASSLRGAGGSTDTQYF.

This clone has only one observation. The CDR3 loop reads CAISLQPGGHTGELFF. The CDR3 nucleotides read TGTGCCATCAGCCTGCAACCGGGGGGGCACACCGGGGAGCTGTTTTTT. The gene calls are TRBV10-3 and TRBJ2-2; 8 bases fit TRBD2. Per germline, CDR1 ENHRY and CDR2 SYGVKD. The CDR3 is 16 amino acids. The V gene end was trimmed by 6 bases and the J gene end by 3 bases; junction bases not matched to a gene: 9.

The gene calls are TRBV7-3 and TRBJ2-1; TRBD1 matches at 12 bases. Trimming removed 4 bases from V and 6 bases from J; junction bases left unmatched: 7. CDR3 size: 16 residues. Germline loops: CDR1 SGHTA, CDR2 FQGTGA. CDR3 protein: CASSSGGTGGLNEQFF. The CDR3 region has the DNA TGTGCCAGCAGCTCAGGGGGGACAGGGGGCCTCAATGAGCAGTTCTTC.

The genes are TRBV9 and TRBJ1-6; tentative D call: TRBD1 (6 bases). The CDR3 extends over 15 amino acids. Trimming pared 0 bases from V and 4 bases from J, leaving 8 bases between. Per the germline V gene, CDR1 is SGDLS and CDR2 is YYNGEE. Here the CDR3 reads CASSVGTAYNSPLHF. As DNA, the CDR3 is TGTGCCAGCAGCGTAGGGACAGCTTATAATTCACCCCTCCACTTT. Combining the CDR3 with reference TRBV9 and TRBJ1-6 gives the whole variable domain DSGVTQTPKHLITATGQRVTLRCSPRSGDLSVYWYQQSLDQGLQFLIQYYNGEERAKGNILERFSAQQFPDLHSELNLSSLELGDSALYFCASSVGTAYNSPLHFGNGTRLTVT.

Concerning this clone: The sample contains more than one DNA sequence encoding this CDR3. For the CDR3, the DNA is TGTGCCAGTAGTATATCTTCCAATCAGCCCCAGCATTTT. It yields the protein CASSISSNQPQHF. The rearrangement joins TRBV19 to TRBJ1-5, with D unresolved. The CDR3 is 13 amino acids. The germline V gene has CDR1 LNHDA and CDR2 SQIVND (reference sequence). V lost 2 bases and J lost 3, with 5 bases in between.

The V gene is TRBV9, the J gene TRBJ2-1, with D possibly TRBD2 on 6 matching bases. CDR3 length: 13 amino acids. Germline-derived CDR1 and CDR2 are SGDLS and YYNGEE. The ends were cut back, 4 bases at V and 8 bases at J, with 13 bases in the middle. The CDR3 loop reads CASSPRGGDEQFF. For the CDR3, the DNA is TGTGCCAGCAGCCCGAGAGGAGGGGATGAGCAGTTCTTC. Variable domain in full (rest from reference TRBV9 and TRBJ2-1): DSGVTQTPKHLITATGQRVTLRCSPRSGDLSVYWYQQSLDQGLQFLIQYYNGEERAKGNILERFSAQQFPDLHSELNLSSLELGDSALYFCASSPRGGDEQFFGPGTRLTVL.